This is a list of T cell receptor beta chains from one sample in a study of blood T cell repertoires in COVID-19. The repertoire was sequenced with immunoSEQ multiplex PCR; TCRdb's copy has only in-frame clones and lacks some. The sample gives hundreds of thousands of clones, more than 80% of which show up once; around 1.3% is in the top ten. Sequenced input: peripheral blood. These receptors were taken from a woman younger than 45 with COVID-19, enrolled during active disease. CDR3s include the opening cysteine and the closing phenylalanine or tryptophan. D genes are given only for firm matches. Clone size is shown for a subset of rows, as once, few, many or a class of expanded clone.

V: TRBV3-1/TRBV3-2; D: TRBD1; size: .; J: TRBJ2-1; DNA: TGTGCCAGCAGCCGGACAGGGAAAACCTACAATGAGCAGTTCTTC; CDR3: CASSRTGKTYNEQFF
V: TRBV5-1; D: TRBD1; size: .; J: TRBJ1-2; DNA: TGCGCCAGCAGCTCCGACAGGGGAGTAGGTGGCTACACCTTC; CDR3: CASSSDRGVGGYTF
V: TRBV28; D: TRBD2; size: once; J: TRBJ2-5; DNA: TGTGCCAGCAGTTCGCAAGGGACTAGCTTCCAAGAGACCCAGTACTTC; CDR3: CASSSQGTSFQETQYF
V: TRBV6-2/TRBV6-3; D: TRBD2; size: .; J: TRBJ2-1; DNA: TGTGCCAGCAGCCACTGGACTAGAAGGGCCAATGAGCAGTTCTTC; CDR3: CASSHWTRRANEQFF
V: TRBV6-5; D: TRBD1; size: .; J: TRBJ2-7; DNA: TGTGCCAGCAGGAAGCCGGGACAGGGGGTAGAGCAGTACTTC; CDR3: CASRKPGQGVEQYF
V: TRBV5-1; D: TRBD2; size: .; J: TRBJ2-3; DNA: TGCGCCAGCAGCGCGACCGGGACTAGCGGGGGCGGAGATACGCAGTATTTT; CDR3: CASSATGTSGGGDTQYF
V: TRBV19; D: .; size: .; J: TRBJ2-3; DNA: TGTGCCAGTAGTAATTACGGGACAGATACGCAGTATTTT; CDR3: CASSNYGTDTQYF
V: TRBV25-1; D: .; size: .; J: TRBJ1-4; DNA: TGTGCCAGCAGTGTATTCGGGGGAATAGGAGAAAAACTGTTTTTT; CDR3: CASSVFGGIGEKLFF
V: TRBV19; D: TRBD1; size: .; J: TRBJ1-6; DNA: TGTGCCAGTAGAATAAGGGGGCCTGGGGATTCACCCCTCCACTTT; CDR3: CASRIRGPGDSPLHF
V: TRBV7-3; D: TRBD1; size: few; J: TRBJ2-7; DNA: TGTGCCAGCAGCGGGGGACAGAGCCACGAGCAGTACTTC; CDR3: CASSGGQSHEQYF
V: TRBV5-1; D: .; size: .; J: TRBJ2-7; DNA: TGCGCCAGCAGCATGGGGAGTTCCTACGAGCAGTACTTC; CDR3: CASSMGSSYEQYF
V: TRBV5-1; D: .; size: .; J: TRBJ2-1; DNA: TGCGCCAGCAGCTTTAGCAATGAGCAGTTCTTC; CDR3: CASSFSNEQFF
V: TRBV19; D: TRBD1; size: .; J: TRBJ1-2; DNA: TGTGCCAGTAGTATTGAACAGGGGATCGGCGGCTACACCTTC; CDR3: CASSIEQGIGGYTF
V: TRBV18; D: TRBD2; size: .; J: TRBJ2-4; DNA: TGTGCCAGCTCACCAACCGGGACTAGCGTCATTCAGTACTTC; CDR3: CASSPTGTSVIQYF
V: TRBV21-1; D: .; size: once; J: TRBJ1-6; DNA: TGTGCCAGCAGCAAAGAGGGGGCGCTCAATAATTCACCCCTCCACTTT; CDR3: CASSKEGALNNSPLHF
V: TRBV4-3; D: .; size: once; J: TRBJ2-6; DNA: TGCGCCAGCAGCTCCCGACAAGGGGCGTTCACCTCTGGGGCCAACGTCCTGACTTTC; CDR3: CASSSRQGAFTSGANVLTF
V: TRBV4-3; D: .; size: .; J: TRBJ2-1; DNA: TGCGCCAGCAGCCAAGGGGGGACGGAGGGGAAGCAGTTCTTC; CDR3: CASSQGGTEGKQFF
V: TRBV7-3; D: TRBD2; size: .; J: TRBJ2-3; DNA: TGTGCCAGCAGCATCCAAGGGACTAGCGGCACAGATACGCAGTATTTT; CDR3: CASSIQGTSGTDTQYF
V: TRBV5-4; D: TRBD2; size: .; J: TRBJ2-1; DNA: TGTGCCAGCAGCCTCGGAGGGCTAGCGGGACAGAATGAGCAGTTCTTC; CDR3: CASSLGGLAGQNEQFF
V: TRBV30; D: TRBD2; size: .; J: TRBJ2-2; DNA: TGTGCCTGGAGCGGTCTAGCGGGATCCGGGGAGCTGTTTTTT; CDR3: CAWSGLAGSGELFF
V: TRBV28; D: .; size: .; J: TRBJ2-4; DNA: TGTGCCAGCAGCTATCCTTCAGCTTACGGGGGGCAGCTAGCCAAAAACATTCAGTACTTC; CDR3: CASSYPSAYGGQLAKNIQYF
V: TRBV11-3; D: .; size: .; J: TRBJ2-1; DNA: TGTGCCAGCAGCCCACAACGCTCCTACAATGAGCAGTTCTTC; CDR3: CASSPQRSYNEQFF
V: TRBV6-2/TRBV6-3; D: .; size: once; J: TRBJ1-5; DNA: TGTGCCAGCAGTTACGGCAAGGGGGGGCGGCCCCAGCATTTT; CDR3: CASSYGKGGRPQHF
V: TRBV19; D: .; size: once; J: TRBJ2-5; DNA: TGTGCCAGTAGTAGAGACCCACTTGGTCGAGGGTCGCAAGAGACCCAGTACTTC; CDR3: CASSRDPLGRGSQETQYF
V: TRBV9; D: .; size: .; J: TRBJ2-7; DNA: TGTGCCAGCAGCATACAGGGAAACGAGCAGTACTTC; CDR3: CASSIQGNEQYF
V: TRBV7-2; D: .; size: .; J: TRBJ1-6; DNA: TGTGCCAGCAGTCTCTCCTATAATTCACCCCTCCACTTT; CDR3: CASSLSYNSPLHF
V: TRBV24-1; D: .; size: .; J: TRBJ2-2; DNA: TGTGCCACCAGTGACCCAACTTCCAGGGACACCGGGGAGCTGTTTTTT; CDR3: CATSDPTSRDTGELFF
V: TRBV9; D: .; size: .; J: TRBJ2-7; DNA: TGTGCCAGCAGCGTTGAGGGTGGAGAGGACGAGCAGTACTTC; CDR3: CASSVEGGEDEQYF
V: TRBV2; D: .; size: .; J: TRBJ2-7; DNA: TGTGCCAGCAGAGCGGCCCCCAGGAGTGAGCAGTACTTC; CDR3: CASRAAPRSEQYF
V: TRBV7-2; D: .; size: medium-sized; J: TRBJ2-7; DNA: TGTGCCAGCAGCCCCCTGACGGGGATCGAGCAGTACTTC; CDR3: CASSPLTGIEQYF
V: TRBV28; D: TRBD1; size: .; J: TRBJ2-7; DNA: TGTGCCAGCCAGGGCGGCGGTAGGGGGCGTTCCTACGAGCAGTACTTC; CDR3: CASQGGGRGRSYEQYF
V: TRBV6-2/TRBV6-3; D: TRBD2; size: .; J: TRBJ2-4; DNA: TGTGCCAGCAGACCTTGGGGGGGGGTGATAAACATTCAGTACTTC; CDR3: CASRPWGGVINIQYF
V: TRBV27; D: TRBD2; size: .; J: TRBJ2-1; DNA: TGTGCCAGCAGTCCTCTAGCGGGAGGAGTGAACAATGAGCAGTTCTTC; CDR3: CASSPLAGGVNNEQFF
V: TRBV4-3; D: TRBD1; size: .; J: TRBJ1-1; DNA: TGCGCCAGCAGCCAAGGACAGGGGGCGGTGAACACTGAAGCTTTCTTT; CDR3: CASSQGQGAVNTEAFF
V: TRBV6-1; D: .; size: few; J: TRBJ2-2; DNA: TGTGCCAGCAGTGAAGTGAGGGCCCGGCCTAACACCGGGGAGCTGTTTTTT; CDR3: CASSEVRARPNTGELFF
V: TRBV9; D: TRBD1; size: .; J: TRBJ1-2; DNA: TGTGCCAGCTTCGACAGGGTCTATGGCTACACCTTC; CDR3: CASFDRVYGYTF
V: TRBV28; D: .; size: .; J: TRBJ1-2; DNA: TGTGCCAGCAGCCACTCACTTGGAGCCAACTATGGCTACACCTTC; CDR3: CASSHSLGANYGYTF
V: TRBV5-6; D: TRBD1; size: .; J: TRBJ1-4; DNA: TGTGCCAGCAGCTTGGCCGGGACAGGGGGTGAAAAACTGTTTTTT; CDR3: CASSLAGTGGEKLFF
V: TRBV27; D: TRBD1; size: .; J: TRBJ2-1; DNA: TGTGCCAGCAGCACTGAGGGACAGCTAGCCTACAATGAGCAGTTCTTC; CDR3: CASSTEGQLAYNEQFF
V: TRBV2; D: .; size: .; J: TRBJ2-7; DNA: TGTGCCAGCAGGGGCTGGGCCTACGAGCAGTACTTC; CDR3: CASRGWAYEQYF